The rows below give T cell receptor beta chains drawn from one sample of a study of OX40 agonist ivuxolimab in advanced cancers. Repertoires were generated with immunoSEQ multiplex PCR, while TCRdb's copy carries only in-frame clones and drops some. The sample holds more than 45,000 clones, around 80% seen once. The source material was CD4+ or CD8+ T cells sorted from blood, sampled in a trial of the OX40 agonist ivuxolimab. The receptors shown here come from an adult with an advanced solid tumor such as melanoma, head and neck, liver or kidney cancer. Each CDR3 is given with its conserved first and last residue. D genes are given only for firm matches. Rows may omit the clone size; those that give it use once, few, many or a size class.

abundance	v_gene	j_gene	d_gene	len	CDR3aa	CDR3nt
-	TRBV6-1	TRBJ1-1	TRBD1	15	CASSESDRVNTEAFF	TGTGCCAGCAGTGAATCGGACAGGGTGAACACTGAAGCTTTCTTT
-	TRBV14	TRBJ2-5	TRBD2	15	CASSQKRGPEETQYF	TGTGCCAGCAGCCAAAAGCGGGGGCCGGAAGAGACCCAGTACTTC
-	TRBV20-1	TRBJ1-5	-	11	CSAPLGEARHF	TGCAGTGCTCCCTTGGGGGAGGCGCGGCATTTT
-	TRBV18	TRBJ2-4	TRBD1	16	CASSSDRVGAKNIQYF	TGTGCCAGCTCATCAGACAGGGTTGGAGCCAAAAACATTCAGTACTTC
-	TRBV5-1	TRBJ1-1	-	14	CASSPRGGNTEAFF	TGCGCCAGCAGCCCCCGTGGGGGGAACACTGAAGCTTTCTTT
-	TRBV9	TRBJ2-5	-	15	CASSPQLGLGETQYF	TGTGCCAGCAGCCCCCAATTGGGGCTAGGGGAGACCCAGTACTTC
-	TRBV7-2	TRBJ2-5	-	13	CASSLRYQETQYF	TGTGCCAGCAGCTTGAGGTACCAAGAGACCCAGTACTTC
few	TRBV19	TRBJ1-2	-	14	CASSIRSFQGGYTF	TGTGCCAGTAGTATTAGGAGTTTTCAGGGTGGCTACACCTTC
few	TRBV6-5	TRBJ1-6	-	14	CASSYSPYNSPLHF	TGTGCCAGCAGTTACTCCCCATACAATTCACCCCTCCACTTT
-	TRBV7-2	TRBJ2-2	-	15	CASSLTGVNTGELFF	TGTGCCAGCAGCTTGACAGGTGTCAACACCGGGGAGCTGTTTTTT
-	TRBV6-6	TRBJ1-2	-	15	CASTQDYRRTMGYTF	TGTGCCAGCACCCAAGATTACCGACGAACTATGGGCTACACCTTC
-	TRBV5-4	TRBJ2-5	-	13	CASSLDREETQYF	TGTGCCAGCAGCTTGGACAGGGAAGAGACCCAGTACTTC
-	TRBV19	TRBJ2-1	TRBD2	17	CASKTTVRGVLGDEQFF	TGTGCCAGTAAAACAACGGTGCGGGGGGTACTAGGCGATGAGCAGTTCTTC
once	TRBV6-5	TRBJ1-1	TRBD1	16	CASSYRAGTANTEAFF	TGTGCCAGCAGTTACCGGGCCGGGACAGCGAACACTGAAGCTTTCTTT
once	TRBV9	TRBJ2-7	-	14	CASSVSLDTYEQYF	TGTGCCAGCAGCGTCAGTTTGGACACCTACGAGCAGTACTTC
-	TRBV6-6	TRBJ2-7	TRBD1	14	CASSGRGGGYEQYF	TGTGCCAGCAGTGGGAGAGGGGGCGGCTACGAGCAGTACTTC
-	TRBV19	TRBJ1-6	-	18	CASSIRDTLFSYNSPLHF	TGTGCCAGTAGTATCCGGGACACCCTCTTCTCCTATAATTCACCCCTCCACTTT